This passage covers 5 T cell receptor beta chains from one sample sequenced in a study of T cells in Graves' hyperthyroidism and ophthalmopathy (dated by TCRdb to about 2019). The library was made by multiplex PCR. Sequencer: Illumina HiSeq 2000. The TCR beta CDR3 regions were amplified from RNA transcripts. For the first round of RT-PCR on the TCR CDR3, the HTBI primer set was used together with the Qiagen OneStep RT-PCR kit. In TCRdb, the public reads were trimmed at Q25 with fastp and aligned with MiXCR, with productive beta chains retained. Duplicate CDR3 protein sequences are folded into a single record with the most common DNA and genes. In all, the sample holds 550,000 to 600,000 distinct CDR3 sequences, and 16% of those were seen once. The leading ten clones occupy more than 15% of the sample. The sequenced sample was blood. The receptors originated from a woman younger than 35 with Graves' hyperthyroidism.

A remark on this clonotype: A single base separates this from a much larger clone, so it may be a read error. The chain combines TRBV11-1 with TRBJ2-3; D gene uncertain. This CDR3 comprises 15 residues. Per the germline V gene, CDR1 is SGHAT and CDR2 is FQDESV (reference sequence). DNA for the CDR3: TGTGCCAACAGCTTACCAGGCAAACCCACAGATACGCAGTATTTT. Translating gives CANSLPGKPTDTQYF. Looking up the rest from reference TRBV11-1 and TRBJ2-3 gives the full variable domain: EAEVAQSPRYKITEKSQAVAFWCDPISGHATLYWYRQILGQGPELLVQFQDESVVDDSQLPKDRFSAERLKGVDSTLKIQPAELGDSAMYLCANSLPGKPTDTQYFGPGTRLTVL.

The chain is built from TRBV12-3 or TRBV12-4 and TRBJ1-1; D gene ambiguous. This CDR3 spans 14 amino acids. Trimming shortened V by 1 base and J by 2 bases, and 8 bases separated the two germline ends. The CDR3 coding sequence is TGTGCCAGCAGTTTAGGCTGGGTCAACACTGAAGCTTTCTTT. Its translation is CASSLGWVNTEAFF.

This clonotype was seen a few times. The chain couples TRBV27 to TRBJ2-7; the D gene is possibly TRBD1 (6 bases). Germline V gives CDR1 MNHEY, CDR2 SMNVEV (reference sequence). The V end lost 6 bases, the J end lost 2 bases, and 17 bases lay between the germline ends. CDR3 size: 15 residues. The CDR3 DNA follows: TGTGCCAGCAGCCTCGGACAGCCCGTCACCTACGAGCAGTACTTC. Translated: CASSLGQPVTYEQYF.

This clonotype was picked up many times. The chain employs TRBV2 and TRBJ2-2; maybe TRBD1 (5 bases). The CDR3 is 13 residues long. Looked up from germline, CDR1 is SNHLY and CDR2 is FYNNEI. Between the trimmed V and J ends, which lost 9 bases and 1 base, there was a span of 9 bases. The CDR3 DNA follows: TGTGCCAGTAACACAGGGAACACCGGGGAGCTGTTTTTT. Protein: CASNTGNTGELFF. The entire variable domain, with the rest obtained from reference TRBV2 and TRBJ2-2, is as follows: EPEVTQTPSHQVTQMGQEVILRCVPISNHLYFYWYRQILGQKVEFLVSFYNNEISEKSEIFDDQFSVERPDGSNFTLKIRSTKLEDSAMYFCASNTGNTGELFFGEGSRLTVL.

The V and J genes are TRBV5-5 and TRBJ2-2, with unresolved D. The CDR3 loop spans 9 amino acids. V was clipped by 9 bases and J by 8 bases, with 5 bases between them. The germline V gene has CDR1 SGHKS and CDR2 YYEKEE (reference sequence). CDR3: CATWGELFF. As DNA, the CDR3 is TGTGCCACCTGGGGGGAGCTGTTTTTT.